The clone carrying this T cell receptor (beta chain) has a count of ten or more. Its specificity is not known. This sample stems from a study of T cells in Graves' hyperthyroidism and ophthalmopathy. There were TCR beta CDR3 regions amplified from RNA transcripts. When the TCR CDR3 underwent first-round RT-PCR, the HTBI primer set was used. From the multiplex PCR reads, TCRdb called clonotypes with MiXCR, one entry per CDR3 protein. The table has about 500,000 distinct CDR3 sequences, 15% to 20% seen once. Study-level results: The model forecast ophthalmopathy, anticipating it by a median 6.5 months before onset. A 13 V-J signature model discriminated ophthalmopathy versus stable hyperthyroidism. In the blood, most expanded thyroid clonotypes above 0.001 appeared as well.

Sequenced sample: blood. The receptor comes from a woman aged 30 to 39 with Graves' ophthalmopathy.

In nucleotides, the CDR3 is TGTGCCAGCTCACCGCGGGGACGGTCTATGGAGACCCAGTACTTC. Translating it yields CASSPRGRSMETQYF. This rearrangement joins TRBV18 to TRBJ2-5; weak D call: TRBD2 (6 bases). This CDR3 comprises 15 residues. Germline V gives CDR1 KGHSH, CDR2 LQKENI. Trimming took 3 bases from V and 5 from J, leaving 16 bases between them. Full variable domain (missing parts from reference TRBV18 and TRBJ2-5): NAGVMQNPRHLVRRRGQEARLRCSPMKGHSHVYWYRQLPEEGLKFMVYLQKENIIDESGMPKERFSAEFPKEGPSILRIQQVVRGDSAAYFCASSPRGRSMETQYFGPGTRLLVL.